The clone carrying this T cell receptor (beta chain) was detected many times. Its antigen is currently unknown. The sample originates from a study of glioma-infiltrating T cells. Study-wide findings and caveats: Gliomas, especially low-grade, showed above-expected tissue-blood divergence; non-neoplastic patients showed below. CDR3 overlap between tissue and blood was very small.

The CDR3 has 14 amino acids. Between the trimmed V and J ends, which lost 10 bases and 4 bases, there was a span of 17 bases. Per germline, CDR1 MDHEN and CDR2 SYDVKM. TCR alpha and beta CDR3 regions were amplified from RNA using iRepertoire nested multiplex PCR. Tissue mRNA or PBMC total RNA, roughly 85-450 ng, went into one-step reverse transcription and amplification. MiXCR was run by TCRdb on the multiplex PCR reads, yielding one entry per CDR3 protein. Of about 200,000 distinct CDR3 sequences listed, approximately 30% are singletons. Sequences were obtained from glioma tissue, nonneoplastic brain tissue, or PBMCs (not recorded which). The chain employs TRBV28 and TRBJ2-1; D is undetermined. The source is a human donor with low-grade glioma or glioblastoma, undergoing nonglioma brain surgery, or in good health (not recorded which). CDR3 bases: TGTGCCACACGAAGCCAACAGTTTTACAATGAGCAGTTCTTC. Its translation: CATRSQQFYNEQFF.